This T cell receptor beta chain was captured by sequencing in a study of shared clonotypes between healthy human individuals. Turning to the study itself: Researchers assigned three CD4 naive, three CD4 memory, two CD8 naive and one CD8 memory plate to each donor.

The CDR3 extends over 15 amino acids. Germline values: CDR1 LNHNV, CDR2 YYDKDF (reference sequence). Trimming shortened V by 5 bases and J by 6 bases, and 16 bases separated the two germline ends. The table came from immunoSEQ multiplex PCR; TCRdb's copy has only in-frame clones and leaves some out. Of 2 million to 3 million clones in the sample, under 95% are singletons; the top ten hold 0.36%. The TCR originated in a man between 18 and 29 years old in good health. Some clones in this sample may be carry-over from other donors' samples. The chain uses TRBV15 and TRBJ1-4; weak D call: TRBD1 (6 bases). The sequenced material came from naive CD4+ T cells from PBMCs. The subset was: CD45RA+ positively selected. CDR3 residues: CATSLLGGEYEKLFF. DNA of the CDR3: TGTGCCACCAGCCTCCTGGGGGGCGAATATGAAAAACTGTTTTTT.